This is a list of T cell receptor beta chains from one sample in a study of T cell changes during pregnancy in multiple sclerosis. The data were produced by immunoSEQ multiplex PCR, yet TCRdb's version contains in-frame clones alone and is incomplete. Of around 40,000 clones in the sample, roughly nine tenths were seen once. Source: CD4+ T cells from peripheral blood mononuclear cells, taken before pregnancy. These receptors were collected from a female donor with multiple sclerosis, enrolled in a pregnancy study. CDR3s include the opening cysteine and the closing phenylalanine or tryptophan. Each record gives: V gene, J gene, clone size, D gene, CDR3 DNA, CDR3 protein. D genes are given only for firm matches. Clone size is stated in some rows and not others, as once, few, many or a class when expanded.

V: TRBV7-2
J: TRBJ1-2
size: .
D: .
DNA: TGTGCCAGCAGCTTAGGGAGGGTAGACTATGGCTACACCTTC
CDR3: CASSLGRVDYGYTF

V: TRBV6-5
J: TRBJ1-1
size: once
D: .
DNA: TGTGCCAGCAGAATGGACAAGTACACTGAAGCTTTCTTT
CDR3: CASRMDKYTEAFF

V: TRBV10-3
J: TRBJ1-1
size: few
D: TRBD1
DNA: TGTGCCATCAGTGAGAGGACAGGGGTGACTGAAGCTTTCTTT
CDR3: CAISERTGVTEAFF

V: TRBV4-3
J: TRBJ1-1
size: few
D: .
DNA: TGCGCCAGCAGCCGACTCAGGAGGGACACTGAAGCTTTCTTT
CDR3: CASSRLRRDTEAFF

V: TRBV6-1
J: TRBJ2-3
size: once
D: .
DNA: TGTGCCAGCAAGGGGTGGGGCACAGATACGCAGTATTTT
CDR3: CASKGWGTDTQYF

V: TRBV4-3
J: TRBJ2-5
size: .
D: .
DNA: TGCGCCAGCAGCCAAGATTTACGAAGCGGTCAAGAGACCCAGTACTTC
CDR3: CASSQDLRSGQETQYF

V: TRBV15
J: TRBJ1-5
size: .
D: .
DNA: TGTGCCACCAGCAGTATGCAGGGTATCAATCAGCCCCAGCATTTT
CDR3: CATSSMQGINQPQHF

V: TRBV7-2
J: TRBJ2-7
size: .
D: TRBD1
DNA: TGTGCCAGCAGCTCGACAGGGGGCCTACCCTACGAAGAGCAGTACTTC
CDR3: CASSSTGGLPYEEQYF

V: TRBV5-1
J: TRBJ2-7
size: .
D: .
DNA: TGCGCCAGCAGCGGGGGACTTTACGAGCAGTACTTC
CDR3: CASSGGLYEQYF

V: TRBV6-5
J: TRBJ2-2
size: .
D: .
DNA: TGTGCCAGCACGAGGAAAAACACCGGGGAGCTGTTTTTT
CDR3: CASTRKNTGELFF

V: TRBV27
J: TRBJ2-7
size: .
D: .
DNA: TGTGCCAGCAGAGTGTCCACATCCGGGAGCTCCTACGAGCAGTACTTC
CDR3: CASRVSTSGSSYEQYF

V: TRBV5-4
J: TRBJ2-3
size: .
D: .
DNA: TGTGCCAGCAACGCAGGGCTCGTCACAGATACGCAGTATTTT
CDR3: CASNAGLVTDTQYF

V: TRBV5-5
J: TRBJ1-1
size: once
D: .
DNA: TGTGCCAGCAGCTTGGAAGCGGGCCCTAGGAGCACTGAAGCTTTCTTT
CDR3: CASSLEAGPRSTEAFF

V: TRBV6-5
J: TRBJ2-1
size: .
D: TRBD1
DNA: TGTGCCAGCAGATCCACAGGGGGACTCTACAATGAGCAGTTCTTC
CDR3: CASRSTGGLYNEQFF

V: TRBV11-1
J: TRBJ1-3
size: once
D: TRBD1
DNA: TGTGCCAGCAGCCAAGCACAGGGGCTCTCTGGAAACACCATATATTTT
CDR3: CASSQAQGLSGNTIYF

V: TRBV7-2
J: TRBJ2-3
size: .
D: TRBD2
DNA: TGTGCCAGCAGCCCAACCAGCGGGGGGGTCGCAGATACGCAGTATTTT
CDR3: CASSPTSGGVADTQYF

V: TRBV7-3
J: TRBJ2-1
size: .
D: TRBD2
DNA: TGTGCCAGCAGCTGGCTAGCGGGGGCGTCCTACAATGAGCAGTTCTTC
CDR3: CASSWLAGASYNEQFF

V: TRBV7-6
J: TRBJ2-1
size: .
D: TRBD2
DNA: TGTGCCAGCAGTTCCCCGGGACTAGGATCCTACAATGAGCAGTTCTTC
CDR3: CASSSPGLGSYNEQFF

V: TRBV19
J: TRBJ2-1
size: few
D: .
DNA: TGTGCCAGTAGTATGGTCGGCAGGCATTACAATGAGCAGTTCTTC
CDR3: CASSMVGRHYNEQFF

V: TRBV9
J: TRBJ2-1
size: .
D: TRBD1
DNA: TGTGCCAGCAGCTCTAGACAGGGTCCGCTGCGCGAGCAGTTCTTC
CDR3: CASSSRQGPLREQFF

V: TRBV29-1
J: TRBJ2-3
size: once
D: TRBD1
DNA: TGCAGCGTTGAAGGCCTGGGACAGGGGGCAACAGATACGCAGTATTTT
CDR3: CSVEGLGQGATDTQYF

V: TRBV19
J: TRBJ1-1
size: .
D: TRBD1
DNA: TGTGCCAGTAGTAGAGGGATCTTGGACAGGGAGAACACTGAAGCTTTCTTT
CDR3: CASSRGILDRENTEAFF

V: TRBV19
J: TRBJ1-1
size: .
D: TRBD1
DNA: TGTGCCAGTAGTATCCCCCGACAGGGAGGCAACACTGAAGCTTTCTTT
CDR3: CASSIPRQGGNTEAFF

V: TRBV11-3
J: TRBJ1-1
size: .
D: .
DNA: TGTGCCAGCAGCTCCCGGGGGGGGGCCACTGAAGCTTTCTTT
CDR3: CASSSRGGATEAFF

V: TRBV29-1
J: TRBJ2-5
size: .
D: .
DNA: TGCAGCGTTGGAGGTGAGACCCAGTACTTC
CDR3: CSVGGETQYF

V: TRBV7-8
J: TRBJ2-7
size: .
D: .
DNA: TGTGCCAGCAGCTTAGAAACAGGGCACTACGAGCAGTACTTC
CDR3: CASSLETGHYEQYF

V: TRBV9
J: TRBJ2-1
size: .
D: .
DNA: TGTGCCAGCAGCTTTTTAGATGAGCAGTTCTTC
CDR3: CASSFLDEQFF

V: TRBV6-6
J: TRBJ1-1
size: .
D: TRBD1
DNA: TGTGCCAGCAGTTTCGACAGGGTTATGGACACTGAAGCTTTCTTT
CDR3: CASSFDRVMDTEAFF

V: TRBV6-1
J: TRBJ1-2
size: .
D: .
DNA: TGTGCCAGCAGTGAAGAAGTCGGTGGCTACACCTTC
CDR3: CASSEEVGGYTF

V: TRBV5-1
J: TRBJ2-1
size: once
D: TRBD1
DNA: TGCGCCAGCACTCGAACAGGGGTTGGGGGTGAGCAGTTCTTC
CDR3: CASTRTGVGGEQFF

V: TRBV18
J: TRBJ1-1
size: .
D: .
DNA: TGTGCCAGCTCAACCCACTTGGACAGCACTGAAGCTTTCTTT
CDR3: CASSTHLDSTEAFF

V: TRBV19
J: TRBJ2-7
size: medium-sized
D: TRBD1
DNA: TGTGCCAGTAGTTGGGGACAGGGTGACGAGCAGTACTTC
CDR3: CASSWGQGDEQYF

V: TRBV7-2
J: TRBJ2-5
size: .
D: .
DNA: TGTGCCAGCAGCCCTGGGGGGTCTAGCTGGGAGACCCAGTACTTC
CDR3: CASSPGGSSWETQYF

V: TRBV6-5
J: TRBJ1-4
size: .
D: .
DNA: TGTGCCAGCAGTTACGTCTCAGATGAAAAACTGTTTTTT
CDR3: CASSYVSDEKLFF

V: TRBV2
J: TRBJ1-2
size: .
D: TRBD1
DNA: TGTGCCAGCAGAGAGGACAGGGAGCATGGCTACACCTTC
CDR3: CASREDREHGYTF

V: TRBV10-3
J: TRBJ2-2
size: once
D: TRBD2
DNA: TGTGCCATCAGAAATTCGACTAGCGGGGCCACGAACACCGGGGAGCTGTTTTTT
CDR3: CAIRNSTSGATNTGELFF

V: TRBV19
J: TRBJ2-3
size: .
D: TRBD2
DNA: TGTGCCAGTAGTATTCAAAGCGGGGGAGGCACAGATACGCAGTATTTT
CDR3: CASSIQSGGGTDTQYF

V: TRBV7-3
J: TRBJ2-1
size: .
D: TRBD1
DNA: TGTGCCAGCAGCCACACGTTAGGGGGCAAGGATGAGCAGTTCTTC
CDR3: CASSHTLGGKDEQFF

V: TRBV5-1
J: TRBJ1-1
size: .
D: .
DNA: TGCGCCAGCAGAAACCCGGGGACTGAAGCTTTCTTT
CDR3: CASRNPGTEAFF

V: TRBV7-2
J: TRBJ2-7
size: .
D: .
DNA: TGTGCCAGCAGCGAAAGGACAGCCTCCTACGAGCAGTACTTC
CDR3: CASSERTASYEQYF

V: TRBV7-3
J: TRBJ2-2
size: .
D: TRBD1
DNA: TGTGCCAGCAGCCCCAGGGGGCCCGGGGAGCTGTTTTTT
CDR3: CASSPRGPGELFF

V: TRBV29-1
J: TRBJ1-1
size: .
D: .
DNA: TGCAGCGCAAGTGCGGGGGCGCAGAACACTGAAGCTTTCTTT
CDR3: CSASAGAQNTEAFF

V: TRBV18
J: TRBJ1-2
size: .
D: TRBD1
DNA: TGTGCCAGCTCGCCCCAGGGGGCCAGTGGCTACACCTTC
CDR3: CASSPQGASGYTF

V: TRBV18
J: TRBJ1-4
size: .
D: .
DNA: TGTGCCAGCTCACCAGGGTACGGGGGTGAAAAACTGTTTTTT
CDR3: CASSPGYGGEKLFF

V: TRBV7-2
J: TRBJ1-2
size: once
D: .
DNA: TGTGCCAGCAGCCCCCCCCTATTGGGCAGGGAGGGTGGCTACACCTTC
CDR3: CASSPPLLGREGGYTF

V: TRBV5-4
J: TRBJ2-1
size: .
D: .
DNA: TGTGCCAGCAGCTTGGGTCCGGGGGAGCAGTTCTTC
CDR3: CASSLGPGEQFF

V: TRBV10-1
J: TRBJ1-1
size: .
D: .
DNA: TGCGCCAGCCCCTCCACTGAAGCTTTCTTT
CDR3: CASPSTEAFF

V: TRBV30
J: TRBJ2-1
size: .
D: .
DNA: TGTGCCCACTCGGGGAGCTCCTACAATGAGCAGTTCTTC
CDR3: CAHSGSSYNEQFF